This T cell receptor (beta chain) comes out of a study of blood T cell repertoires in COVID-19. Source study methods: Estimation of nucleated cell counts was performed using reference gene primer amplification. Produced via immunoSEQ multiplex PCR; TCRdb's table is partial and in-frame only. Clone size and V and J calls were adopted from that table, with D and trimming inferred from the DNA. The table lists some 100,000 clones, 88% of them singletons, with around 1.9% in the top ten. Trimming at V came to 4 bases and at J to 6 bases, leaving 11 bases not matched to a gene. The CDR3 extends over 15 amino acids. The germline CDR1 and CDR2 sequences are MDHEN and SYDVKM.

Material: peripheral blood. This sequence originates from a man in his forties or fifties with COVID-19, enrolled during active disease. The gene calls are TRBV28 and TRBJ1-1; 7 bases agree with TRBD1. Here the CDR3 reads CASSWSQGVRSEAFF. DNA for the CDR3: TGTGCCAGCAGTTGGAGTCAGGGGGTTCGCTCTGAAGCTTTCTTT.